The 22 T cell receptor beta chains below all came from one sample that was sequenced in a study of T cell repertoires in ileal Crohn's disease. Method: immunoSEQ multiplex PCR; TCRdb's copy keeps in-frame clones and lacks some. The sample lists 640 or so clones; approximately 80% were seen once. The sequenced sample was ileal tissue. The receptors originated from an adult with Crohn's disease.

The J gene is TRBJ2-7, the V gene TRBV27, with no clear D. The CDR3 extends over 14 amino acids. Germline CDR1 reads MNHEY; CDR2 reads SMNVEV (reference sequence). V lost 4 bases to trimming and J lost 2 bases, with 12 bases between them. CDR3 amino acids: CASSSWTETYEQYF. DNA for the CDR3: TGTGCCAGCAGTTCCTGGACGGAAACCTACGAGCAGTACTTC.

Details on this clone: One end of the junction fails to match germline, which may point to a read error. The J gene is TRBJ2-7, the V gene TRBV14, with 9 nucleotides matching TRBD2. The CDR3 runs to 14 residues. Germline V CDR1 and CDR2: SGHDN, FVKESK. The CDR3 sequence is CASSQDPSGAAPHF. The CDR3 DNA follows: TGTGCCAGCAGCCAAGATCCTAGCGGGGCCGCCCCGCACTTC.

This clone was observed a handful of times. This rearrangement joins TRBV15 to TRBJ2-1; 10 nucleotides match TRBD2. The V gene end was trimmed by 2 bases and the J gene end by 5 bases; junction bases not matched to a gene: 12. CDR3 size: 18 residues. The germline V gene encodes CDR1 LNHNV and CDR2 YYDKDF (reference sequence). The CDR3: CATSRLIGELAGHNEQFF. The CDR3 DNA reads as TGTGCCACCAGCAGACTAATAGGGGAACTAGCGGGACACAATGAGCAGTTCTTC.

This sequence joins TRBV7-9 and TRBJ2-1; weak D call: TRBD1 (6 bases). Trimming took 2 bases from V and 5 from J, leaving 10 bases between them. Germline-derived CDR1 and CDR2 are SEHNR and FQNEAQ (reference sequence). The CDR3 sequence is 14 residues long. The chain's CDR3 is CASSLLQGNNEQFF. CDR3 DNA: TGTGCCAGCAGCTTACTCCAGGGGAACAATGAGCAGTTCTTC.

V and J are TRBV12-5 and TRBJ2-2; TRBD2 matches 12 bases. The CDR3 has 14 amino acids. Losses at the gene ends were 5 bases for V and 6 bases for J; bases not matched to a gene: 1. Germline-derived CDR1 and CDR2 are LGHNT and FRNRAP. In nucleotides, the CDR3 is TGTGCTAGTGGTACTAGCGGGAGGTCCGGGGAGCTGTTTTTT. Protein product: CASGTSGRSGELFF.

This clone is large within its sample. V gene TRBV7-9 combines with J gene TRBJ1-2; possibly TRBD1 for D (5 bases). Trimming removed 4 bases from V and 4 bases from J, with 19 bases in between. The CDR3 extends over 16 amino acids. The germline gives CDR1 SEHNR, CDR2 FQNEAQ (reference sequence). CDR3 sequence (DNA): TGTGCCAGCAGCTCGCTGGGACCGCCATCGGCCTATGGCTACACCTTC. Encoded protein: CASSSLGPPSAYGYTF.

This chain links TRBV2 with TRBJ2-2, with D possibly TRBD1 on 5 matching bases. Trimming took off 2 bases at V and 5 bases at J, with 30 bases between the two ends. This CDR3 is 21 amino acids long. Germline CDR1 reads SNHLY; CDR2 reads FYNNEI. The CDR3 DNA reads TGTGCCAGCAGTGAACCCACTCCTGTCGGACAAAAATCAACGAGAACCGGGGAGCTGTTTTTT. Protein: CASSEPTPVGQKSTRTGELFF.

The V and J genes are TRBV1 and TRBJ2-6; the D call in the table, TRBD2, was not verified against the DNA. TRBV1 is described as a pseudogene. The CDR3 length is 14 residues. The CDR3 DNA reads TGCACCAGCAGCGGGAGAAGTCGGGCCAACGTCCTGACTTTC. Residues: CTSSGRSRANVLTF.

The chain carries TRBV29-1 and TRBJ2-1; 7 bases line up with TRBD2. Germline loops: CDR1 SQVTM, CDR2 ANQGSEA. The CDR3 has 14 residues. V lost 5 bases to trimming and J lost 3 bases; unmatched junction nucleotides: 7. CDR3 residues: CSVSPSGNYNEQFF. For the CDR3, the DNA is TGCAGCGTTTCACCCAGCGGGAACTACAATGAGCAGTTCTTC.

The V and J genes are TRBV12-5 and TRBJ2-1; the D is unclear. CDR3 length equals 12 residues. V shed 6 bases and J shed 8 bases, with 11 bases lying between them. The germline V gene has CDR1 LGHNT and CDR2 FRNRAP. The CDR3 nucleotides are TGTGCTAGTGGGGTAGGTAACTATGAGCAGTTCTTC. Translated: CASGVGNYEQFF.

The rearrangement joins TRBV29-1 to TRBJ2-3, with 11 bases matching TRBD2. The CDR3 is made up of 12 amino acids. From germline, CDR1 is SQVTM and CDR2 ANQGSEA. The V gene end was trimmed by 6 bases and the J gene end by 5 bases; junction bases not matched to a gene: 1. Here the CDR3 DNA reads TGCAGCGTAGGGACTAGCGGAGATACGCAGTATTTT. This codes for CSVGTSGDTQYF.

The J gene is TRBJ2-1, the V gene TRBV10-1, with D perhaps being TRBD1 or TRBD2 (5 bases each). The CDR3 totals 15 residues. V lost 5 bases and J lost 0, with 11 bases in between. Germline CDR1 WNHNN, CDR2 SYGVQD (reference sequence). Here the CDR3 reads CASSRDLSSYNEQFF. In DNA form, the CDR3 reads TGCGCCAGCAGTCGGGACCTAAGCTCCTACAATGAGCAGTTCTTC.

A note on this clone: Sequence at one end of the junction differs from germline and may be a read error. The V call is TRBV7-7, the J call TRBJ2-7; D assignment may be TRBD1 or TRBD2 (5 bases each). The CDR3 sequence is 15 residues long. Germline assignment: CDR1 SSHAT and CDR2 FNYEAQ (reference sequence). CDR3 DNA: TGTGCTAGCAGCCCAAGCTCAGGGAGCTCCTACGAGCAGTACTTC. This gives the protein CASSPSSGSSYEQYF. Looking up the rest from reference TRBV7-7 and TRBJ2-7 gives the full variable domain: GAGVSQSPRYKVTKRGQDVTLRCDPISSHATLYWYQQALGQGPEFLTYFNYEAQPDKSGLPSDRFSAERPEGSISTLTIQRTEQRDSAMYRCASSPSSGSSYEQYFGPGTRLTVT.

The chain links TRBV28 to TRBJ2-1, with D possibly being TRBD2 (5 bases). This CDR3 spans 13 amino acids. CDR1 MDHEN and CDR2 SYDVKM come from the germline V gene. V was clipped by 5 bases and J by 14 bases, with 19 bases between them. Here the CDR3 reads CASSTLTNFKEFF. CDR3 coding DNA: TGTGCCAGCAGTACACTGACTAATTTCAAGGAGTTCTTC.

The CDR3 loop reads CASSPNQGAGNTIYF. DNA of the CDR3: TGTGCCAGCAGCCCAAACCAGGGGGCCGGAAACACCATATATTTT. The gene calls are TRBV11-2 and TRBJ1-3; 8 bases are shared with TRBD1. V shed 5 bases and J 4 bases; nucleotides not matched to a gene: 7. The CDR3 is 15 amino acids. CDR1 is SGHAT and CDR2 is FQNNGV in the germline V gene. Together with reference TRBV11-2 and TRBJ1-3, the CDR3 gives the full variable domain: EAGVAQSPRYKIIEKRQSVAFWCNPISGHATLYWYQQILGQGPKLLIQFQNNGVVDDSQLPKDRFSAERLKGVDSTLKIQPAKLEDSAVYLCASSPNQGAGNTIYFGEGSWLTVV.

V gene TRBV2 combines with J gene TRBJ2-7, with 7 positions matching TRBD1. The CDR3 length is 13 residues. The V gene end was trimmed by 6 bases and the J gene end by 3 bases; junction bases not matched to a gene: 5. Germline assignment: CDR1 SNHLY and CDR2 FYNNEI. Here the CDR3 DNA reads TGTGCCAGCAGAGGGGGCGGAATCTACGAGCAGTACTTC. As protein: CASRGGGIYEQYF.

The chain has TRBV5-1 and TRBJ2-1; 8 bases line up with TRBD2. CDR3 length: 15 residues. The V and J ends lost 5 bases and 9 bases, in that order; junction bases with no gene match: 13. Looked up from germline, CDR1 is SGHRS and CDR2 is YFSETQ. The CDR3: CASRTREVPQAEQFF. The CDR3, as DNA: TGCGCCAGCAGGACGCGGGAGGTTCCCCAGGCTGAGCAGTTCTTC.

The chain recombines TRBV6-5 with TRBJ2-1, with 11 bases that match TRBD2. The CDR3 contains 15 residues. Germline loops: CDR1 MNHEY, CDR2 SVGAGI. V dropped 6 bases and J dropped 6; count of bases not matched to a gene: 7. Here the CDR3 reads CASSLLAGVGNEQFF. The CDR3 DNA is TGTGCCAGCAGCCTACTAGCGGGAGTAGGCAATGAGCAGTTCTTC.

V and J are TRBV29-1 and TRBJ1-2; no reliable D call. The V and J ends lost 4 bases and 2 bases respectively, with 11 bases between them. CDR1 is SQVTM and CDR2 is ANQGSEA in the germline V gene. The CDR3 covers 13 residues. CDR3 sequence reads: CSVAEGRNYGYTF. In DNA form, the CDR3 reads TGCAGCGTTGCGGAGGGTCGGAACTATGGCTACACCTTC.

The chain combines TRBV11-2 with TRBJ2-5; no firm D call. V was shortened by 5 bases and J by 4 bases, with 17 bases between the two germline ends. The CDR3 is made up of 15 amino acids. Looked up from germline, CDR1 is SGHAT and CDR2 is FQNNGV. The CDR3 reads CASSLRQMVGETQYF. Here the CDR3 DNA reads TGTGCCAGCAGCCTCCGACAAATGGTGGGAGAGACCCAGTACTTC.

The rearrangement joins TRBV19 to TRBJ2-3; a weak D match, TRBD2 (6 bases). This CDR3 contains 14 residues. The germline V and J ends were trimmed by 6 bases and 1 base, with 11 bases remaining between them. Germline lookup yields CDR1 LNHDA and CDR2 SQIVND (reference sequence). CDR3 in amino acids: CASRLTGGTDTQYF. In DNA, the CDR3 is TGTGCCAGTAGACTTACGGGAGGCACAGATACGCAGTATTTT.

The chain recombines TRBV9 with TRBJ2-7, with D perhaps matching TRBD1 (6 bases). V shed 0 bases and J shed 6 bases, with 13 bases lying between them. Germline CDR1 reads SGDLS; CDR2 reads YYNGEE. This CDR3 spans 14 amino acids. CDR3: CASSVGNDRSEQYF. CDR3 nucleotides: TGTGCCAGCAGCGTAGGGAACGACAGGAGCGAGCAGTACTTC.